This T cell receptor (beta chain) was sequenced during a study of blood T cell repertoires in COVID-19. Profiling relied on immunoSEQ multiplex PCR, and the TCRdb table lists in-frame clones only, not all of them. The sample consists of some 96,000 clones, 87% of them appearing once. A few counts support this clone. CDR1 and CDR2 (germline): SGHVS, FQNEAQ. The CDR3 consists of 16 residues. V shed 3 bases and J 4 bases; nucleotides not matched to a gene: 7. The source of this sequence is a man aged 25 to 40 in a cohort sampled during active COVID-19. The V and J genes are TRBV7-8 and TRBJ2-1; the match to TRBD2 covers 9 bases. The specimen was peripheral blood. The CDR3 region is CASSFQTSGLYNEQFF. For the CDR3, the DNA is TGTGCCAGCAGCTTCCAGACTAGCGGATTGTACAATGAGCAGTTCTTC.